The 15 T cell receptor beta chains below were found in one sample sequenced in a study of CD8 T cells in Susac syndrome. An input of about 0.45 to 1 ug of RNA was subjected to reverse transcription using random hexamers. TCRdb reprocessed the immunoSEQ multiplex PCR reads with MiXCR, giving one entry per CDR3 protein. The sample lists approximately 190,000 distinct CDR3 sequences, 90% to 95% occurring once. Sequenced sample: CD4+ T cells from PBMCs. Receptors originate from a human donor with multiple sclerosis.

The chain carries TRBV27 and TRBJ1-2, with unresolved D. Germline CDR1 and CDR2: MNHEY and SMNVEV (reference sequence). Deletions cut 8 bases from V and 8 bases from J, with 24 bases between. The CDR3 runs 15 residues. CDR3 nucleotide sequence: TGTGCCAGCTCACCTCGGGCATTCCCCTCGAGCGGCTACACCTTC. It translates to CASSPRAFPSSGYTF.

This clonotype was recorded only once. The CDR3 DNA reads TGCAGCGCCCTCGGGAGCCGCGGCGGGGAGCTGTTTTTT. Translating it yields CSALGSRGGELFF. The chain joins TRBV29-1 to TRBJ2-2; D is possibly TRBD2 (6 bases). Trimming shortened V by 7 bases and J by 7 bases, and 16 bases separated the two germline ends. The CDR3 covers 13 residues. Germline V lookup: CDR1 SQVTM, CDR2 ANQGSEA.

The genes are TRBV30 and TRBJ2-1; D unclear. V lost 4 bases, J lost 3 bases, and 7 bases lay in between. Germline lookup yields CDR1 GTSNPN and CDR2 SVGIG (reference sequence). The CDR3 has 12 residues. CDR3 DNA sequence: TGTGCCTGGACCGCGGTCTACAATGAGCAGTTCTTC. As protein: CAWTAVYNEQFF.

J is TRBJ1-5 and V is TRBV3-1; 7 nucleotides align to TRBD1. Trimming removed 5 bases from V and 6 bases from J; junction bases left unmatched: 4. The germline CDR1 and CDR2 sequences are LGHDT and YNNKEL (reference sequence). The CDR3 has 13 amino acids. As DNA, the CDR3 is TGTGCCAGCAGCTTCAGGGGGGTTCAGCCCCAGCATTTT. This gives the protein CASSFRGVQPQHF.

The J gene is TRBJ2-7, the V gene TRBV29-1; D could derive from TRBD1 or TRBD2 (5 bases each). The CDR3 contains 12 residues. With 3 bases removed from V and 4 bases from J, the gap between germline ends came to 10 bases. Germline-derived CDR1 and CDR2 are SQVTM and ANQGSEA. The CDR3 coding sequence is TGCAGCGTTGAGGGGACGGGGTACGAGCAGTACTTC. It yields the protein CSVEGTGYEQYF.

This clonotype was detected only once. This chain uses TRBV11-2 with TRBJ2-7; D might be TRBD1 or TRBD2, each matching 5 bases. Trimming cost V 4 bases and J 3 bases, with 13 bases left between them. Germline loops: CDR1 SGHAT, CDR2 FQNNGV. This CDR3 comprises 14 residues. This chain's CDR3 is CASSSRGTFYEQYF. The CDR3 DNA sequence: TGTGCCAGCAGCTCCCGGGGCACTTTCTACGAGCAGTACTTC.

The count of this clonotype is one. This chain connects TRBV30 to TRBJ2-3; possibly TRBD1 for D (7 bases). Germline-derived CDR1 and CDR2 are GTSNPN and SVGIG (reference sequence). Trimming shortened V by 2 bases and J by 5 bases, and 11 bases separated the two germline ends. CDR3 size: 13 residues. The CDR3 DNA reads TGTGCCTGGAGTCAGGGGGAGGTAGATACGCAGTATTTT. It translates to CAWSQGEVDTQYF.

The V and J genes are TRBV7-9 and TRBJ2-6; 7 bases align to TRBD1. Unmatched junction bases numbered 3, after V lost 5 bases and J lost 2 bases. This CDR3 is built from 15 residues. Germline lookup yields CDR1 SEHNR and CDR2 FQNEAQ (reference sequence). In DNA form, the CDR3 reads TGTGCCAGCAGCCCCGACAGGGCTGGGGCCAACGTCCTGACTTTC. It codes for CASSPDRAGANVLTF.

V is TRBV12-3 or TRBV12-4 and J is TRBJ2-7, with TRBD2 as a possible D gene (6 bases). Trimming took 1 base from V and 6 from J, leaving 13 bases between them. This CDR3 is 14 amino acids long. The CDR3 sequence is CASSLGGDLLEQYF. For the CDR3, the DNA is TGTGCCAGCAGTTTAGGCGGGGACCTACTCGAGCAGTACTTC.

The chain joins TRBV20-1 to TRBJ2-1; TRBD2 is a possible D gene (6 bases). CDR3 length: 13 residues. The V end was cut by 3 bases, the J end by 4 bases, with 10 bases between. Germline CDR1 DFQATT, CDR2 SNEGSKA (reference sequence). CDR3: CSARGGLYNEQFF. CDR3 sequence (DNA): TGCAGTGCTAGGGGAGGACTATACAATGAGCAGTTCTTC.

The CDR3 loop is CSAQVRGTGELFF. CDR3 bases: TGCAGTGCCCAGGTCAGGGGTACCGGGGAGCTGTTTTTT. The chain recombines TRBV20-1 with TRBJ2-2; perhaps TRBD1 as D (6 bases). The CDR3 has 13 amino acids. Germline loops: CDR1 DFQATT, CDR2 SNEGSKA (reference sequence). The V and J ends lost 6 bases and 5 bases respectively, with 13 bases between them.

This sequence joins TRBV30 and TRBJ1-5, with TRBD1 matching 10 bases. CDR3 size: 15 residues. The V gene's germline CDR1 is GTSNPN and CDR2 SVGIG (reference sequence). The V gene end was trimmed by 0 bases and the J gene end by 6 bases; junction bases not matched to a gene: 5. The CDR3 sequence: CAWSVRRDRGQPQHF. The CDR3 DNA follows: TGTGCCTGGAGTGTAAGGCGGGACAGGGGTCAGCCCCAGCATTTT.

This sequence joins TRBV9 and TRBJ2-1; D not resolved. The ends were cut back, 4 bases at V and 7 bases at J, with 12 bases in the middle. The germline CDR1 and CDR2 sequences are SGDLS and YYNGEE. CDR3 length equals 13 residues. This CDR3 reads CASSLGSRNEQFF. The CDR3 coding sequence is TGTGCCAGCAGCTTAGGAAGTCGAAATGAGCAGTTCTTC.

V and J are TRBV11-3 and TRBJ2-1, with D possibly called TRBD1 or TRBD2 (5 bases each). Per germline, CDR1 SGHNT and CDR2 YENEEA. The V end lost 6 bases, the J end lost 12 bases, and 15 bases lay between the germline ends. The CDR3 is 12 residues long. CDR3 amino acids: CASRVRDLRQFF. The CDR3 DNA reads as TGTGCCAGCAGGGTCCGGGACCTAAGGCAGTTCTTC.

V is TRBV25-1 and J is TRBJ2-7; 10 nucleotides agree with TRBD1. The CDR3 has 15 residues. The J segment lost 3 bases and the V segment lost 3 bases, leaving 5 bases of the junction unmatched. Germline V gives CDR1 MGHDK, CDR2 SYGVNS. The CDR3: CASSEAGQGVYEQYF. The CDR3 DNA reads TGTGCCAGCAGTGAGGCCGGACAGGGGGTCTACGAGCAGTACTTC.